The entry that follows covers one T cell receptor (beta chain) sequence. Sequencing used immunoSEQ multiplex PCR; TCRdb keeps in-frame clones, though not all of them. This sample has roughly 34,000 clones, with approximately 84% found just once. The sample is drawn from a study of T cells in localized non-small cell lung cancer. CDR1 MNHEY and CDR2 SMNVEV come from the germline V gene (reference sequence). V trimming: 5 bases; J trimming: 4 bases; junction bases outside the gene matches: 12. The length of the CDR3 is 16 residues. The chain carries TRBV27 and TRBJ2-7; 9 nucleotides line up with TRBD2. The specimen comprised peripheral blood, sampled before any cancer treatment. This TCR derives from a male donor aged 60 or over with stage III lung adenocarcinoma. CDR3 coding DNA: TGTGCCAGCAGTCCCTTGGGAGCGGGGGGTACTTACGAGCAGTACTTC. This translates into CASSPLGAGGTYEQYF.